The source of this TCR beta chain is a study of chemoradiotherapy in HPV16-positive cancers. Repertoires were sampled repeatedly during chemoradiotherapy. Assay used: immunoSEQ multiplex PCR; TCRdb lists only in-frame clones, some missing. The sample holds under 40,000 clones, roughly nine tenths seen once. This CDR3 spans 12 amino acids. Per germline, CDR1 LNHDA and CDR2 SQIVND (reference sequence). Deletions cut 5 bases from V and 3 bases from J, with 5 bases between. Study conclusions and caveats: For HPV16-positive patients, expanding HPV-responsive T cells associated with longer recurrence-free survival. Candidate HPV-specific clones and E7-related TCR motifs grew in tumor during treatment.

Comment on this clone: Its specificity is not known.

The chain has TRBV19 and TRBJ1-5; D uncertain. This TCR derives from a human donor with HPV-associated anogenital cancer. The material was blood, obtained from a patient who underwent chemoradiotherapy. The CDR3 region is CASSGYNQPQHF. CDR3 in DNA: TGTGCCAGTAGTGGCTACAATCAGCCCCAGCATTTT.